The sequence of this T cell receptor (beta chain) was determined in a study of regulatory T cells in long-lasting Graves disease. Study results and caveats: What was studied was peripheral blood only, and not thyroid tissue. Favored gene segments in persistent disease were TRBV28, TRBJ1-2 and TRBJ2-5.

Germline V lookup: CDR1 ENHRY, CDR2 SYGVKD. The CDR3 is 13 amino acids. Trimming left V 10 bases short and J 0 bases short, with 12 bases between. Indicated time point: newly diagnosed GD, antithyroid drugs for less than 3 months. RNA isolated from PBMCs was used to make the TCR library. To make TCR beta libraries, researchers used iRepertoire HTBI primers and Arm-PCR of CDR3 regions. TCRdb re-called the multiplex PCR reads through MiXCR, storing one row per CDR3 protein. Of 350,000 to 450,000 distinct CDR3 sequences in the sample, approximately 10% were seen once. This clonotype was seen more than once but under ten times. The antigen remains undetermined. These same records also appear under a second study, on T cells in Graves' hyperthyroidism and ophthalmopathy.

The source of this sequence is a young woman with Graves disease. This specimen consisted of peripheral blood mononuclear cells (PBMCs), obtained at new diagnosis, from a patient treated with antithyroid drugs. V is TRBV10-3 and J is TRBJ1-1; D not resolved. Here the CDR3 reads CATAQEMNTEAFF. CDR3 nucleotide sequence: TGTGCCACCGCCCAGGAGATGAACACTGAAGCTTTCTTT.